The next 9 T cell receptor beta chains were all read from a single sample in a study of blood T cell repertoires in COVID-19. The table came from immunoSEQ multiplex PCR; TCRdb's copy has only in-frame clones and leaves some out. The sample has approximately 190,000 clones; about 80% are singletons. Sequencing input: peripheral blood. The source of these receptors is a man between 25 and 39 years old with active or convalescent COVID-19.

The chain combines TRBV19 with TRBJ2-1; TRBD2 aligns across 7 bases. From germline, CDR1 is LNHDA and CDR2 SQIVND (reference sequence). Trimming took 7 bases from V and 3 from J; bases not matched to a gene: 9. The CDR3 spans 15 residues. For the CDR3, the DNA is TGTGCCAGTACTCCATCCGGGACTAACTACAATGAGCAGTTCTTC. Protein: CASTPSGTNYNEQFF.

CDR3 residues: CASSTLGQGTSNYGYTF. The CDR3 DNA is TGTGCCAGTAGTACTTTGGGACAGGGGACCTCCAACTATGGCTACACCTTC. The V and J genes are TRBV19 and TRBJ1-2; 10 nucleotides line up with TRBD1. V trimming: 4 bases; J trimming: 2 bases; junction bases outside the gene matches: 10. In germline, CDR1 is LNHDA, CDR2 SQIVND (reference sequence). The CDR3 consists of 17 residues.

This chain joins TRBV27 and TRBJ2-7, with 7 bases identical to TRBD1. Looked up from germline, CDR1 is MNHEY and CDR2 is SMNVEV (reference sequence). V was pared by 2 bases and J by 1 base, with 2 bases of the junction left unmatched. The CDR3 extends over 14 amino acids. The CDR3 is CASSLTGQSYEQYV. The CDR3 DNA is TGTGCCAGCAGTTTAACGGGACAGTCCTACGAGCAGTACGTC.

Remarks on this clone: Other nucleotide sequences in the sample specify the same CDR3. The chain joins TRBV30 to TRBJ2-3; the D is unclear. The germline gives CDR1 GTSNPN, CDR2 SVGIG (reference sequence). The CDR3 is 11 amino acids. Trimming took 2 bases from V and 4 from J, leaving 4 bases between them. In nucleotides, the CDR3 is TGTGCCTGGAGTCTCTCAGATACGCAGTATTTT. Its translation is CAWSLSDTQYF.

V usage is TRBV7-2 and J usage is TRBJ1-4; tentative D call: TRBD1 (6 bases). V was trimmed by 5 bases and J by 8 bases, leaving 18 bases between them. The CDR3 spans 15 residues. CDR1 is SGHTA, CDR2 FQGNSA, per germline. This CDR3 reads CASSKTRDIEEKLFF. The CDR3 DNA reads TGTGCCAGCAGCAAGACCCGGGACATTGAAGAAAAACTGTTTTTT.

This clone was seen only a few times. At one of its ends the junction is not consistent with the germline gene, which may arise from a read error. This chain joins TRBV19 and TRBJ1-2; TRBD1 agrees at 9 bases. The CDR3 sequence is 14 residues long. The germline CDR1 and CDR2 sequences are LNHDA and SQIVND (reference sequence). This chain's CDR3 is CASSIEGTGYDYTF. The CDR3 DNA sequence: TGTGCCAGTAGTATAGAAGGGACAGGGTATGACTACACCTTC.

The gene calls are TRBV3-1 (or the pseudogene TRBV3-2) and TRBJ2-7, with D maybe TRBD1 (7 bases). Trimming stripped 10 bases from V and 5 bases from J, with 30 bases between. There are 17 residues in the CDR3. The germline CDR1 and CDR2 sequences are LGHDT and YNNKEL (reference sequence). CDR3 DNA: TGTGCCATCCCCCCCCTTATATTAGCAGGGGGGTGGGACGAGCAGTACTTC. Translation gives CAIPPLILAGGWDEQYF.

V is TRBV4-3 and J is TRBJ2-6; 9 bases map to TRBD1. CDR1 is LGHNA and CDR2 is YSLEER in the germline V gene. The CDR3 has 17 residues. J gave up 0 bases and V 4 bases, and 4 bases lay outside the gene matches. The CDR3 protein is CASSRDRVTSGANVLTF. DNA for the CDR3: TGCGCCAGCAGCCGGGACAGGGTCACCTCTGGGGCCAACGTCCTGACTTTC.

The CDR3 loop is CASSQVQASNYGYTF. DNA of the CDR3: TGCGCCAGCAGCCAAGTACAGGCATCTAACTATGGCTACACCTTC. The rearrangement uses TRBV4-1 and TRBJ1-2, with D tentatively TRBD1 (5 bases). CDR1 is MGHRA, CDR2 YSYEKL, per germline. The CDR3 loop spans 15 amino acids. V lost 1 base and J lost 0, with 9 bases in between.